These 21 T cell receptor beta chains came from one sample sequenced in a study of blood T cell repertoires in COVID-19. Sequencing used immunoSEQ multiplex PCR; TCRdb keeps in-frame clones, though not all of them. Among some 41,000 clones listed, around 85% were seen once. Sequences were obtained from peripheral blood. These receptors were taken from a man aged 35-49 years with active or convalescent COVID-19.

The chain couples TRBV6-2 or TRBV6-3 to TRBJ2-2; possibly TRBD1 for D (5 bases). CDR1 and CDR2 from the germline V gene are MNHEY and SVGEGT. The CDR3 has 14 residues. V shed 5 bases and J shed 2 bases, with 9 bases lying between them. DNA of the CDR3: TGTGCCAGCAGTATGACAGTCAACACCGGGGAGCTGTTTTTT. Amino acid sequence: CASSMTVNTGELFF.

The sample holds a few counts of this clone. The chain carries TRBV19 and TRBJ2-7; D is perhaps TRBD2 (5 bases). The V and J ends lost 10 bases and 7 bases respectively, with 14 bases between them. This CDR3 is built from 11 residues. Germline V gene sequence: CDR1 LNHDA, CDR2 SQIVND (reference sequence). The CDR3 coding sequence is TGTGCCACCCGGACCGGGAAGGAGCAGTACTTC. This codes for CATRTGKEQYF.

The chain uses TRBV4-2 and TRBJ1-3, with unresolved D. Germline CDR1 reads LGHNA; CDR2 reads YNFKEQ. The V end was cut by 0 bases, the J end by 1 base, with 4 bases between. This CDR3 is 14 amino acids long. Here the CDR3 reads CASSQDVSGNTIYF. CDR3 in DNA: TGTGCCAGCAGCCAAGATGTATCTGGAAACACCATATATTTT.

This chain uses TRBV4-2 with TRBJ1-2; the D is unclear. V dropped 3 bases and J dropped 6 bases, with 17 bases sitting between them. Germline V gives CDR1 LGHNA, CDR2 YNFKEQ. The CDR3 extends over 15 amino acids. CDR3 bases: TGTGCCAGCAGCCAGGATGCGGGGAGGGTTGATGGCTACACCTTC. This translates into CASSQDAGRVDGYTF.

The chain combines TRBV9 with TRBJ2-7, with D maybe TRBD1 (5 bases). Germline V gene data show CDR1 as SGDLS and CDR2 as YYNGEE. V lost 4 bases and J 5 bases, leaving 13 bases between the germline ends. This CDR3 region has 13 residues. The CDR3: CASSPTAGNEQYF. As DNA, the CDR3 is TGTGCCAGCAGCCCCACAGCAGGGAACGAGCAGTACTTC.

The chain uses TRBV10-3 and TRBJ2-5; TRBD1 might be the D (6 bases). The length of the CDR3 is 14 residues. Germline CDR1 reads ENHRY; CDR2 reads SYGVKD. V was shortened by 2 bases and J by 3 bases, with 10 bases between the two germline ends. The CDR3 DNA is TGTGCCATCAGTGAGACCGGGACAAAAGAGACCCAGTACTTC. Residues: CAISETGTKETQYF.

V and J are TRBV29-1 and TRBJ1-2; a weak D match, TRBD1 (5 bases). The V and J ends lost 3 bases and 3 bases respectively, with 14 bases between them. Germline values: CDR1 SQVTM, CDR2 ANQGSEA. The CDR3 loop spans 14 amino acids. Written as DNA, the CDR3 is TGCAGCGTTGATTACGGGGGGGACTACTATGGCTACACCTTC. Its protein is CSVDYGGDYYGYTF.

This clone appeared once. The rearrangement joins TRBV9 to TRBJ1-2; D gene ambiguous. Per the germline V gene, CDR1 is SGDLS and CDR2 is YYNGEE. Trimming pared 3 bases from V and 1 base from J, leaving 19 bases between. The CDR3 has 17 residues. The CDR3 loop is CASSGVGREINNYGYTF. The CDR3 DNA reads TGTGCCAGCAGCGGGGTTGGTCGGGAGATAAATAACTATGGCTACACCTTC.

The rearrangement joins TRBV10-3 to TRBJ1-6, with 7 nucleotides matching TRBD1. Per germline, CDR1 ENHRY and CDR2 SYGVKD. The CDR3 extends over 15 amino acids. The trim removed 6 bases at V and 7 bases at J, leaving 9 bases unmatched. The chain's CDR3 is CAIREDRALNSPLHF. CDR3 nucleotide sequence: TGTGCCATCAGAGAAGACAGGGCGCTCAATTCACCCCTCCACTTT.

DNA of the CDR3: TGCAGTGCTAGTCCACAGGGGGGTCAGCCCCAGCATTTT. Residues: CSASPQGGQPQHF. The chain recombines TRBV20-1 with TRBJ1-5; 8 bases align to TRBD1. CDR3 length: 13 residues. Germline CDR1 is DFQATT and CDR2 is SNEGSKA (reference sequence). V gave up 3 bases and J gave up 6 bases; unmatched junction bases: 4.

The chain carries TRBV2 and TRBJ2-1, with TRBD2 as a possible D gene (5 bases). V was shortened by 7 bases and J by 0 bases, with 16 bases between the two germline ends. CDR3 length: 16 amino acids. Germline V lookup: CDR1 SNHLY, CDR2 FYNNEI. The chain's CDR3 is CASTPLGSGSYNEQFF. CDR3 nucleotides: TGTGCCAGCACACCATTGGGGAGCGGCTCCTACAATGAGCAGTTCTTC.

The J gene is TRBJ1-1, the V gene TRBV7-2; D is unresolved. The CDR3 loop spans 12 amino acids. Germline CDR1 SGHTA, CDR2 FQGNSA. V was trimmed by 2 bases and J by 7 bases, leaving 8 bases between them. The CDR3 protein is CASSLRGNEAFF. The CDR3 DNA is TGTGCCAGCAGCTTACGAGGTAATGAAGCTTTCTTT. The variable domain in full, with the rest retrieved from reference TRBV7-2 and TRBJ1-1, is GAGVSQSPSNKVTEKGKDVELRCDPISGHTALYWYRQSLGQGLEFLIYFQGNSAPDKSGLPSDRFSAERTGGSVSTLTIQRTQQEDSAVYLCASSLRGNEAFFGQGTRLTVV.

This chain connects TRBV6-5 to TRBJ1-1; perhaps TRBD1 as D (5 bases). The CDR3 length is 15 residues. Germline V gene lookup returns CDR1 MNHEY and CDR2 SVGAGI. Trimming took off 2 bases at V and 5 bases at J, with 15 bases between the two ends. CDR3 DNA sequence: TGTGCCAGCAGTTACGGGGTACCAGGGTTTACTGAAGCTTTCTTT. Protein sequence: CASSYGVPGFTEAFF.

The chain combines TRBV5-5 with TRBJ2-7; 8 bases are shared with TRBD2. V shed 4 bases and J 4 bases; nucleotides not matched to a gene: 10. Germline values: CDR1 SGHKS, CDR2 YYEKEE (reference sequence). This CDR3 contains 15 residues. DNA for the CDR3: TGTGCCAGCAGCCCTATGGGTCCGGGAGGGTACGAGCAGTACTTC. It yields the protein CASSPMGPGGYEQYF.

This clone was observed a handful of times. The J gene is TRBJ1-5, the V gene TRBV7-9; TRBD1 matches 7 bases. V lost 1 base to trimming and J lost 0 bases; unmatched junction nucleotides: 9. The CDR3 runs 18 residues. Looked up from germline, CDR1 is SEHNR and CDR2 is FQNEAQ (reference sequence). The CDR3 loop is CASSLGDSILYSNQPQHF. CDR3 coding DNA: TGTGCCAGCAGCTTAGGGGACAGCATTTTGTATAGCAATCAGCCCCAGCATTTT.

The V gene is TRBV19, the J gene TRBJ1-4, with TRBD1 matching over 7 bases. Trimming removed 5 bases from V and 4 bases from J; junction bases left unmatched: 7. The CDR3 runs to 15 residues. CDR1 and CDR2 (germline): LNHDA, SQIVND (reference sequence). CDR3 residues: CASSVLGQINEKLFF. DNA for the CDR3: TGTGCCAGTAGTGTTTTGGGACAGATTAATGAAAAACTGTTTTTT.

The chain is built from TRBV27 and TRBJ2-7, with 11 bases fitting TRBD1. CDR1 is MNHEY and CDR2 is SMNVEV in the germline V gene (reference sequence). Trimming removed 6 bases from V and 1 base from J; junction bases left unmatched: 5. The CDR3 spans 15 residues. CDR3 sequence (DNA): TGTGCCAGCAGCATAGGACAGGGGGCTTCCTACGAGCAGTACTTC. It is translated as CASSIGQGASYEQYF.

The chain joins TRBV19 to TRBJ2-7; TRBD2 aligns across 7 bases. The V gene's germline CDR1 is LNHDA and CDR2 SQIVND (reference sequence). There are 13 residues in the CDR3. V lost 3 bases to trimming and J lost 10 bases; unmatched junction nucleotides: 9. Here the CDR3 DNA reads TGTGCCAGTAGTATGAACCAGCGGGAACCCCAGTACTTC. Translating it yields CASSMNQREPQYF.

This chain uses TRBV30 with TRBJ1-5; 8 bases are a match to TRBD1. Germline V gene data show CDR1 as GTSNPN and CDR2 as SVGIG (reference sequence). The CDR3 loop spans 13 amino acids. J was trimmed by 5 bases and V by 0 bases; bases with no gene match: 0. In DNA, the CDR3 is TGTGCCTGGAGTGTACAGGGGGATCAGCCCCAGCATTTT. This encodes CAWSVQGDQPQHF.

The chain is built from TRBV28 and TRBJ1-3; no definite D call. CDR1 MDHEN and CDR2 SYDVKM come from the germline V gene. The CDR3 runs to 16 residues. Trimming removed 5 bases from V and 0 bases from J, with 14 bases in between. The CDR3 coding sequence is TGTGCCAGCAGTCCCCCTACTCTCACCTCTGGAAACACCATATATTTT. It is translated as CASSPPTLTSGNTIYF.

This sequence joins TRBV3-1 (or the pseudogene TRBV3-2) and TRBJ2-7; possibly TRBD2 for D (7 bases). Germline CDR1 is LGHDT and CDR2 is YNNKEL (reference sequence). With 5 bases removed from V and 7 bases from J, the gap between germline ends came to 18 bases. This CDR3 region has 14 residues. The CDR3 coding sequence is TGTGCCAGCAGCAGGCTAGGGGGGGGTGGTGAGCAGTACTTC. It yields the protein CASSRLGGGGEQYF.